The 27 T cell receptor beta chains reported below all come from one sample, sequenced in a study of T cell responses to AZD1222 COVID-19 vaccine. This table comes from immunoSEQ multiplex PCR, and its TCRdb copy is limited to in-frame clones, with some not included. In the table there are fewer than 200,000 clones, more than 70% of which are singletons. The sequenced sample was peripheral blood, obtained 28 days after the second AZD1222 dose. All receptors come from an adult who received the AZD1222 COVID-19 vaccine.

The chain has TRBV27 and TRBJ2-5, with D possibly being TRBD1 (6 bases). The CDR3 runs to 12 residues. Germline V gives CDR1 MNHEY, CDR2 SMNVEV (reference sequence). V gave up 5 bases and J gave up 2 bases, with 6 bases separating them. The CDR3 protein is CASSRGQETQYF. DNA of the CDR3: TGTGCCAGCAGTAGGGGGCAAGAGACCCAGTACTTC.

This chain joins TRBV7-8 and TRBJ2-3, with 9 bases that match TRBD2. The ends lost 2 bases at V and 2 bases at J; junction bases unmatched: 2. The length of the CDR3 is 15 residues. In germline, CDR1 is SGHVS, CDR2 FQNEAQ. The CDR3 DNA sequence: TGTGCCAGCAGCTTACCTAGCGGGAACACAGATACGCAGTATTTT. Residues: CASSLPSGNTDTQYF. The full variable domain, rest sourced from reference TRBV7-8 and TRBJ2-3, is GAGVSQSPRYKVAKRGQDVALRCDPISGHVSLFWYQQALGQGPEFLTYFQNEAQLDKSGLPSDRFFAERPEGSVSTLKIQRTQQEDSAVYLCASSLPSGNTDTQYFGPGTRLTVL.

The V call is TRBV5-1, the J call TRBJ1-3; possible D gene TRBD1, 5 bases. V was shortened by 4 bases and J by 0 bases, with 17 bases between the two germline ends. CDR1 and CDR2 from the germline V gene are SGHRS and YFSETQ. The CDR3 is 17 amino acids. The CDR3 sequence: CASSGGYGTDSGNTIYF. CDR3 nucleotides: TGCGCCAGCAGCGGGGGTTACGGGACGGACTCTGGAAACACCATATATTTT.

In this sample, this clone turned up once. This rearrangement joins TRBV29-1 to TRBJ2-2, with 7 bases identical to TRBD2. CDR3 length: 14 amino acids. The V gene end was trimmed by 7 bases and the J gene end by 4 bases; junction bases not matched to a gene: 9. Germline CDR1 SQVTM, CDR2 ANQGSEA. CDR3 coding DNA: TGCAGCGCCAGGTCGGGGGGTGGCACCGGGGAGCTGTTTTTT. Amino acids: CSARSGGGTGELFF.

The genes are TRBV9 and TRBJ1-2; D possibly corresponds to TRBD1 (5 bases). Germline V lookup: CDR1 SGDLS, CDR2 YYNGEE. The CDR3 loop spans 15 amino acids. V gave up 0 bases and J gave up 5 bases, with 14 bases separating them. CDR3 nucleotides: TGTGCCAGCAGCGTAGAACTGGGACTAGGGTATGGCTACACCTTC. Its protein is CASSVELGLGYGYTF. The whole variable domain, filled in from reference TRBV9 and TRBJ1-2, reads DSGVTQTPKHLITATGQRVTLRCSPRSGDLSVYWYQQSLDQGLQFLIQYYNGEERAKGNILERFSAQQFPDLHSELNLSSLELGDSALYFCASSVELGLGYGYTFGSGTRLTVV.

The V gene is TRBV28, the J gene TRBJ1-5, with a possible D match to TRBD1 (6 bases). Germline CDR1 MDHEN, CDR2 SYDVKM. The CDR3 contains 17 residues. Trimming stripped 7 bases from V and 1 base from J, with 20 bases between. The DNA of the CDR3 is TGTGCCAGCAAGGGGGGGGCGAGGTGGAGAAGCAATCAGCCCCAGCATTTT. It translates to CASKGGARWRSNQPQHF.

J is TRBJ2-7 and V is TRBV7-9; D unresolved. This CDR3 has 15 residues. V dropped 6 bases and J dropped 8 bases, with 23 bases sitting between them. CDR1 and CDR2 (germline): SEHNR, FQNEAQ (reference sequence). CDR3 sequence reads: CASSRTAAGLVQQYF. The DNA of the CDR3 is TGTGCCAGCAGTAGGACGGCAGCCGGGTTAGTGCAGCAGTACTTC.

The chain combines TRBV11-3 with TRBJ2-1; no clear D gene. The CDR3 has 15 amino acids. The germline CDR1 and CDR2 sequences are SGHNT and YENEEA. The V end lost 6 bases, the J end lost 0 bases, and 12 bases lay between the germline ends. CDR3 in DNA: TGTGCCAGCAGTTGGAGTCACTACTCCTACAATGAGCAGTTCTTC. Residues: CASSWSHYSYNEQFF.

V is TRBV15 and J is TRBJ2-3, with 7 bases aligning to TRBD2. Germline V gene lookup returns CDR1 LNHNV and CDR2 YYDKDF (reference sequence). V shed 6 bases and J 2 bases; nucleotides not matched to a gene: 5. This CDR3 spans 14 amino acids. The DNA of the CDR3 is TGTGCCACCAGGGGGGGGGACGTCACAGATACGCAGTATTTT. Its protein is CATRGGDVTDTQYF.

The chain combines TRBV5-6 with TRBJ1-1; D is undetermined. V was clipped by 4 bases and J by 5 bases, with 12 bases between them. The CDR3 sequence is 13 residues long. Per the germline V gene, CDR1 is SGHDT and CDR2 is YYEEEE. CDR3 loop: CASSPDNPTEAFF. In DNA form, the CDR3 reads TGTGCCAGCAGCCCCGACAACCCGACTGAAGCTTTCTTT.

Here the CDR3 reads CASKGRGDTQYF. CDR3 nucleotide sequence: TGTGCCAGCAAGGGGAGGGGAGATACGCAGTATTTT. V and J are TRBV3-1 (or the pseudogene TRBV3-2) and TRBJ2-3; 7 bases are a match to TRBD2. J lost 5 bases, V lost 7 bases, and 3 bases had no gene match. The CDR3 is 12 residues long. The germline gives CDR1 LGHDT, CDR2 YNNKEL (reference sequence).

The chain employs TRBV10-2 and TRBJ2-1; 12 bases fit TRBD2. V was pared by 10 bases and J by 5 bases, with 9 bases of the junction left unmatched. Germline loops: CDR1 WSHSY, CDR2 SAAADI. CDR3 length equals 15 residues. CDR3 bases: TGCGCCACGCGACTAGCGGGAGCGGTCCACAATGAGCAGTTCTTC. This codes for CATRLAGAVHNEQFF.

V usage is TRBV7-2 and J usage is TRBJ2-5, with 12 nucleotides matching TRBD2. Germline trimming cut 5 bases from V and 4 bases from J; bases unmatched to any gene: 8. In germline, CDR1 is SGHTA, CDR2 FQGNSA. The CDR3 contains 16 residues. CDR3 bases: TGTGCCAGCAGCCAGACTAGCGGGAGTGGAGGAGAGACCCAGTACTTC. As protein: CASSQTSGSGGETQYF.

V and J are TRBV15 and TRBJ1-6; maybe TRBD1 (6 bases). The length of the CDR3 is 20 residues. Germline V CDR1 and CDR2: LNHNV, YYDKDF (reference sequence). Trimming left V 5 bases short and J 4 bases short, with 27 bases between. CDR3 in DNA: TGTGCCACCAGCTATATCAATACAGGGACTCAAGGTCCGTATAATTCACCCCTCCACTTT. This encodes CATSYINTGTQGPYNSPLHF.

The chain recombines TRBV19 with TRBJ2-3, with 10 bases aligning to TRBD1. CDR1 and CDR2 (germline): LNHDA, SQIVND (reference sequence). The ends lost 4 bases at V and 4 bases at J; junction bases unmatched: 8. CDR3 length: 16 amino acids. The CDR3 spells CASSSPDRGWPDTQYF. Here the CDR3 DNA reads TGTGCCAGTAGTAGCCCGGACAGGGGGTGGCCAGATACGCAGTATTTT.

This clone was recorded once. J is TRBJ2-1 and V is TRBV7-9; weak D call: TRBD2 (5 bases). V was clipped by 2 bases and J by 9 bases, with 11 bases between them. Germline V CDR1 and CDR2: SEHNR, FQNEAQ (reference sequence). This CDR3 spans 13 amino acids. The CDR3 coding sequence is TGTGCCAGCAGCTTAATTGATGAGGGTGAGCAGTTCTTC. It yields the protein CASSLIDEGEQFF.

The chain recombines TRBV19 with TRBJ2-3, with a tentative D call TRBD1 (5 bases). Germline-derived CDR1 and CDR2 are LNHDA and SQIVND (reference sequence). Trimming removed 5 bases at V and 6 bases at J, with 15 bases between. The CDR3 consists of 14 residues. The CDR3 loop is CASSGRPGYDTQYF. Here the CDR3 DNA reads TGTGCCAGTAGTGGGCGGCCAGGGTACGATACGCAGTATTTT. The full variable domain, with the rest looked up from reference TRBV19 and TRBJ2-3, is DGGITQSPKYLFRKEGQNVTLSCEQNLNHDAMYWYRQDPGQGLRLIYYSQIVNDFQKGDIAEGYSVSREKKESFPLTVTSAQKNPTAFYLCASSGRPGYDTQYFGPGTRLTVL.

The rearrangement uses TRBV9 and TRBJ2-3, with TRBD1 matching 11 bases. The CDR3 is 16 amino acids. The J segment lost 1 base and the V segment lost 0 bases, leaving 1 base of the junction unmatched. From germline, CDR1 is SGDLS and CDR2 YYNGEE. The CDR3 loop reads CASSVEGQGGTDTQYF. In DNA form, the CDR3 reads TGTGCCAGCAGCGTAGAGGGACAGGGGGGCACAGATACGCAGTATTTT.

The chain carries TRBV5-6 and TRBJ2-7; 7 positions match TRBD1. This CDR3 is built from 12 residues. Germline CDR1 SGHDT, CDR2 YYEEEE. V shed 2 bases and J 7 bases; nucleotides not matched to a gene: 3. CDR3 loop: CASSLQGREQYF. CDR3 DNA: TGTGCCAGCAGCTTACAGGGGCGGGAGCAGTACTTC.

V is TRBV29-1 and J is TRBJ2-1; D is unresolved. The CDR3 is made up of 12 amino acids. Trimming shortened V by 4 bases and J by 4 bases, and 8 bases separated the two germline ends. CDR1 SQVTM and CDR2 ANQGSEA come from the germline V gene. CDR3 protein: CSVGWSYNEQFF. CDR3 bases: TGCAGCGTTGGTTGGTCGTACAATGAGCAGTTCTTC.

The chain is built from TRBV19 and TRBJ2-7; 12 bases line up with TRBD2. The junction had 7 bases not matched to a gene; V was cut back by 4 bases and J by 6 bases. The CDR3 sequence is 15 residues long. Germline V CDR1 and CDR2: LNHDA, SQIVND (reference sequence). CDR3 in amino acids: CASSKGTSGPREQYF. In DNA form, the CDR3 reads TGTGCCAGTAGTAAGGGGACTAGCGGGCCCCGCGAGCAGTACTTC.

This clone was seen once. V and J are TRBV6-5 and TRBJ2-3; no clear D gene. The CDR3 consists of 11 residues. Germline V lookup: CDR1 MNHEY, CDR2 SVGAGI. V lost 4 bases and J lost 4, with 3 bases in between. The CDR3 region has the DNA TGTGCCAGCAGTTTTTCAGATACGCAGTATTTT. Translation gives CASSFSDTQYF.

V usage is TRBV6-2 or TRBV6-3 and J usage is TRBJ2-7; no clear D gene. CDR1 is MNHEY, CDR2 SVGEGT, per germline. The V end was cut by 5 bases, the J end by 4 bases, with 12 bases between. There are 13 residues in the CDR3. This CDR3 reads CASSTTSGYEQYF. As DNA, the CDR3 is TGTGCCAGCAGTACCACCAGTGGGTACGAGCAGTACTTC.

This clone has just a few counts. The genes are TRBV18 and TRBJ2-7; D not resolved. There are 15 residues in the CDR3. Trimming took off 3 bases at V and 6 bases at J, with 18 bases between the two ends. Germline values: CDR1 KGHSH, CDR2 LQKENI. The CDR3 nucleotides read TGTGCCAGCTCACCCCGGGTCTTTAGGGAATTCGAGCAGTACTTC. Amino acid sequence: CASSPRVFREFEQYF.

A single count supports this clone. Here the CDR3 DNA reads TGTGCCAGCTCACCTGACAGGGGGTCCTACAATGAGCAGTTCTTC. It encodes CASSPDRGSYNEQFF. The chain employs TRBV18 and TRBJ2-1; 9 nucleotides align to TRBD1. The V gene end was trimmed by 3 bases and the J gene end by 1 base; junction bases not matched to a gene: 1. Germline V gives CDR1 KGHSH, CDR2 LQKENI. This CDR3 region has 15 residues.

The chain recombines TRBV28 with TRBJ1-2; 7 nucleotides line up with TRBD1. CDR1 and CDR2 from the germline V gene are MDHEN and SYDVKM. The V segment lost 6 bases and the J segment 6 bases; nucleotides outside the gene matches: 10. CDR3 length: 14 amino acids. CDR3 sequence: CASSPTTGFDGYTF. As DNA, the CDR3 is TGTGCCAGCAGCCCAACGACAGGGTTCGATGGCTACACCTTC.

This chain uses TRBV19 with TRBJ2-5; 12 bases agree with TRBD1. The V gene's germline CDR1 is LNHDA and CDR2 SQIVND (reference sequence). There are 20 residues in the CDR3. Trimming at V came to 5 bases and at J to 1 base, leaving 17 bases not matched to a gene. The CDR3 DNA follows: TGTGCCAGTAGTCCCCGCCCTGGGGGGGGGACAGGGGGCTTCCAAGAGACCCAGTACTTC. The encoded protein is CASSPRPGGGTGGFQETQYF. Using reference TRBV19 and TRBJ2-5 for the parts outside the CDR3, the full variable domain is DGGITQSPKYLFRKEGQNVTLSCEQNLNHDAMYWYRQDPGQGLRLIYYSQIVNDFQKGDIAEGYSVSREKKESFPLTVTSAQKNPTAFYLCASSPRPGGGTGGFQETQYFGPGTRLLVL.